Described below is a single TCR beta chain sequence and its context. Its antigen is not identified. The study drew donors from healthy Caucasian individuals in Russia aged roughly 6 to 90. V trimming: 6 bases; J trimming: 4 bases; junction bases outside the gene matches: 6. Looked up from germline, CDR1 is MNHNS and CDR2 is SASEGT. CDR3 length: 14 amino acids. The sample is drawn from a study of blood T cells in healthy people across ages. Points from the study as a whole: A strong correlation was found between TCR beta diversity and the percentage of naive T cells. A conclusive naive versus antigen-experienced comparison was prevented by the unsorted PBMCs.

Then a second PCR, running about 6 to 12 cycles, was carried out with a sample-barcoded 5' primer and a J-beta primer mix. No fewer than 2.5 million CDR3-containing paired-end reads came from each sample. Using its own MiXCR run on the 5' RACE reads, TCRdb lists one record per CDR3 protein. The data hold roughly 1,500,000 distinct CDR3 sequences, with approximately 42% observed a single time. Sequenced material: blood. The TCR was taken from a young woman in good health. This chain connects TRBV6-1 to TRBJ1-5; 7 nucleotides agree with TRBD1. CDR3 DNA sequence: TGTGCCAGCAGCCGACAGGGTGTTAATCAGCCCCAGCATTTT. Protein: CASSRQGVNQPQHF.